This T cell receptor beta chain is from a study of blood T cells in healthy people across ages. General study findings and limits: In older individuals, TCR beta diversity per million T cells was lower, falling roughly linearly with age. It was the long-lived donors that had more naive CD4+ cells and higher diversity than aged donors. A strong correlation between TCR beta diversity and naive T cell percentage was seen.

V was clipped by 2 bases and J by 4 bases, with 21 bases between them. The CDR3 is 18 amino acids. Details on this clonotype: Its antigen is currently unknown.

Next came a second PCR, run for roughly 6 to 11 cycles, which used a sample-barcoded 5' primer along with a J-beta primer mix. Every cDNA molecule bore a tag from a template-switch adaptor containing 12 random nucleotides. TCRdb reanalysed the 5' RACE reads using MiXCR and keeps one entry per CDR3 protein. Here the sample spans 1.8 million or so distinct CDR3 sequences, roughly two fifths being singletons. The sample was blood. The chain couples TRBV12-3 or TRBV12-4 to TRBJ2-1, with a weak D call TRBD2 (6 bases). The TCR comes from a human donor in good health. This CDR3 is CASSLSTSRRGFYNEQFF. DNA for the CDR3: TGTGCCAGCAGTTTATCGACTAGTCGGAGGGGTTTTTACAATGAGCAGTTCTTC.